Below are 30 T cell receptor beta chains sequenced from a single sample in a study of vaccination and CD4 T cells after COVID-19 (dated by TCRdb to between 2020 and 2023). The treatment or condition label, as the study defines it: approximately 9-day PBMC culture with coronavirus spike peptide pools or control peptides (ViraFEST assay). The library relied on PCR. Reads for this sample came from an Illumina iSeq 100. TCR sequencing of DNA from cultured CD4+ T cells used the Oncomine TCR Beta short-read assay at the Johns Hopkins FTIC core. TCRdb trimmed public reads at Q25 via fastp, called clones via MiXCR and kept in-frame beta chains. Rows with one shared CDR3 protein collapse into an entry with the most common genes and DNA. The sample table shows fewer than 9,000 distinct CDR3 sequences, and 65% to 75% are seen once. The leading ten clones occupy around 14% of the sample. These receptors have no identified antigens.

The specimen sequenced was CD4+ T cells from blood, cultured in vitro. Every receptor here comes from a human donor who had recovered from COVID-19.

Of note for this clonotype: This may stem from a read error, because a much larger clone lies one nucleotide away. The V call is TRBV6-1, the J call TRBJ2-7, with a tentative D call TRBD2 (5 bases). Between the trimmed V and J ends, which lost 6 bases and 0 bases, there was a span of 18 bases. Germline V gene sequence: CDR1 MNHNS, CDR2 SASEGT. The CDR3 spans 16 residues. CDR3 sequence: CASSSIASRSSYEQYF. The CDR3 coding sequence is TGTGCCAGCAGCAGTATAGCGAGTCGAAGCTCCTACGAGCAGTACTTC.

This sequence joins TRBV12-3 or TRBV12-4 and TRBJ2-1; D unclear. The V gene lost 3 bases and the J gene lost 2 bases, with 8 bases spanning the gap. The CDR3 runs to 14 residues. Here the CDR3 reads CASSFTRAYNEQFF. The CDR3 DNA reads TGTGCCAGCAGTTTTACTCGAGCCTACAATGAGCAGTTCTTC.

This clonotype was detected only a few times. This sequence joins TRBV2 and TRBJ1-2; 7 bases map to TRBD1. With 6 bases clipped from V and 0 bases from J, the junction kept 1 base outside the gene matches. This CDR3 region has 13 residues. CDR1 is SNHLY, CDR2 FYNNEI, per germline. The CDR3 loop is CASSGTANYGYTF. Written as DNA, the CDR3 is TGTGCCAGCAGCGGGACAGCTAACTATGGCTACACCTTC.

The V call is TRBV11-2, the J call TRBJ2-1; TRBD2 matches at 11 bases. V lost 1 base, J lost 9 bases, and 11 bases stayed unmatched. This CDR3 spans 17 amino acids. Germline CDR1 reads SGHAT; CDR2 reads FQNNGV. In DNA form, the CDR3 reads TGTGCCAGCAGCTTAGTTCGTTTAGCGGGAGGGCCGAGTGAGCAGTTCTTC. This codes for CASSLVRLAGGPSEQFF.

The CDR3 is CATSRNREFYEQYF. The DNA for the CDR3 is TGTGCCACCAGCAGAAACAGAGAGTTTTACGAGCAGTACTTC. The chain is built from TRBV15 and TRBJ2-7; D call uncertain. V shed 2 bases and J shed 4 bases, with 12 bases lying between them. This CDR3 is built from 14 residues. Germline V gene data show CDR1 as LNHNV and CDR2 as YYDKDF (reference sequence).

The genes are TRBV7-6 and TRBJ1-2; D ambiguous. CDR3 size: 13 residues. Trimming stripped 5 bases from V and 4 bases from J, with 11 bases between. Germline V gives CDR1 SGHVS, CDR2 FNYEAQ. This chain's CDR3 is CASSPVEAYGYTF. The DNA for the CDR3 is TGTGCCAGCAGCCCCGTAGAGGCCTATGGCTACACCTTC.

This rearrangement joins TRBV6-1 to TRBJ2-7; D unclear. With 5 bases removed from V and 2 bases from J, the gap between germline ends came to 13 bases. This CDR3 is built from 14 residues. CDR1 is MNHNS, CDR2 SASEGT, per germline. The CDR3 DNA reads TGTGCCAGCAGTAGCCTCCTCCTGACCTACGAGCAGTACTTC. This translates into CASSSLLLTYEQYF.

Worth noting for this clonotype: One end of the junction does not line up with germline, which may come from a read error. This chain connects TRBV12-3 or TRBV12-4 to TRBJ2-7, with 14 bases identical to TRBD2. The CDR3 covers 21 residues. The DNA for the CDR3 is TGTGCCAGCAGTGGGACTAGCGGGAGTTTGGCCGCTTCCTACACCTCCTGCGAGCAGTACTTC. Translated: CASSGTSGSLAASYTSCEQYF.

The CDR3 reads CASSKQGRGANVLTF. CDR3 in DNA: TGTGCCAGCAGTAAACAGGGCCGGGGGGCCAACGTCCTGACTTTC. The chain combines TRBV6-2 or TRBV6-3 with TRBJ2-6, with D perhaps TRBD1 (6 bases). V was clipped by 5 bases and J by 4 bases, with 12 bases between them. The CDR3 length is 15 residues. CDR1 and CDR2 (germline): MNHEY, SVGEGT.

The chain is built from TRBV19 and TRBJ2-2; the D is unclear. The germline V gene encodes CDR1 LNHDA and CDR2 SQIVND (reference sequence). This CDR3 contains 14 residues. Trimming stripped 3 bases from V and 4 bases from J, with 9 bases between. CDR3 sequence reads: CASSMALGTGELFF. CDR3 DNA: TGTGCCAGTAGTATGGCCCTGGGCACCGGGGAGCTGTTTTTT.

The rearrangement joins TRBV27 to TRBJ1-2; D might be TRBD1 (5 bases). The germline V and J ends were trimmed by 6 bases and 7 bases, with 21 bases remaining between them. Germline V gives CDR1 MNHEY, CDR2 SMNVEV (reference sequence). The CDR3 totals 15 residues. This CDR3 is CASSGQNAQWSGYTF. CDR3 sequence (DNA): TGTGCCAGCAGCGGACAAAACGCGCAGTGGTCTGGCTACACCTTC.

The V call is TRBV28, the J call TRBJ1-2, with 10 bases aligning to TRBD1. This CDR3 has 15 amino acids. V was pared by 1 base and J by 8 bases, with 7 bases of the junction left unmatched. CDR1 is MDHEN, CDR2 SYDVKM, per germline. The CDR3 is CASSLSGTGVGGYTF. The CDR3 nucleotides read TGTGCCAGCAGTTTATCAGGGACAGGGGTGGGCGGCTACACCTTC.

V gene TRBV7-8 combines with J gene TRBJ1-5; D is undetermined. Between the trimmed V and J ends, which lost 1 base and 2 bases, there was a span of 6 bases. The CDR3 sequence is 14 residues long. Germline-derived CDR1 and CDR2 are SGHVS and FQNEAQ. The CDR3 region is CASSLDPRNQPQHF. CDR3 bases: TGTGCCAGCAGCTTAGATCCCCGCAATCAGCCCCAGCATTTT.

The chain links TRBV15 to TRBJ1-6; D remains unclear. The CDR3 is made up of 13 amino acids. Germline V gene sequence: CDR1 LNHNV, CDR2 YYDKDF (reference sequence). Between the trimmed V and J ends, which lost 8 bases and 10 bases, there was a span of 15 bases. In DNA, the CDR3 is TGTGCCACCTCCGGACTCCTCGGGTCACCCCTCCACTTT. It specifies CATSGLLGSPLHF.

V is TRBV6-2 or TRBV6-3 and J is TRBJ1-5; no firm D call. V was shortened by 6 bases and J by 4 bases, with 13 bases between the two germline ends. In germline, CDR1 is MNHEY, CDR2 SVGEGT. The CDR3 totals 14 residues. The DNA of the CDR3 is TGTGCCAGCAGAAGTACGGGCACGAATCAGCCCCAGCATTTT. Translating it yields CASRSTGTNQPQHF.

The rearrangement links TRBV28 to TRBJ1-2, with no clear D. The length of the CDR3 is 11 residues. Germline V gives CDR1 MDHEN, CDR2 SYDVKM. Trimming took 3 bases from V and 8 from J, leaving 7 bases between them. CDR3 amino acids: CASSLGRGYTF. CDR3 nucleotide sequence: TGTGCCAGCAGTTTGGGTCGCGGCTACACCTTC.

This clonotype is judged medium-sized (0.01 to 0.1%). The chain recombines TRBV7-2 with TRBJ2-2; D is perhaps TRBD2 (5 bases). CDR3 size: 16 residues. V dropped 3 bases and J dropped 4 bases, with 15 bases sitting between them. Germline V CDR1 and CDR2: SGHTA, FQGNSA. CDR3 nucleotides: TGTGCCAGCAGCTTCGGACTGAGCGGTCGCACCGGGGAGCTGTTTTTT. Amino acids: CASSFGLSGRTGELFF.

This rearrangement joins TRBV20-1 to TRBJ2-7, with TRBD1 matching 8 bases. Trimming cost V 5 bases and J 3 bases; bases outside gene matches: 6. The V gene's germline CDR1 is DFQATT and CDR2 SNEGSKA (reference sequence). The CDR3 runs 13 residues. CDR3 nucleotide sequence: TGCAGTGCTGGCAGGGGGCGCCGCTACGAGCAGTACTTC. It codes for CSAGRGRRYEQYF.

The chain carries TRBV2 and TRBJ1-1; D is unclear. Germline V gene data show CDR1 as SNHLY and CDR2 as FYNNEI. V lost 9 bases and J lost 6, with 20 bases in between. CDR3 length: 14 amino acids. For the CDR3, the DNA is TGTGCCAGTCAGAAAATGTCGGGTGGCGCTGAAGCTTTCTTT. The encoded protein is CASQKMSGGAEAFF.

In its sample, this clonotype ranks as medium-sized. This rearrangement joins TRBV19 to TRBJ2-7; maybe TRBD2 (5 bases). The CDR3 is 15 residues long. V lost 3 bases to trimming and J lost 2 bases, with 14 bases between them. Germline CDR1 reads LNHDA; CDR2 reads SQIVND (reference sequence). The DNA of the CDR3 is TGTGCCAGTAGTATCGGGGTTGACCGACCCTACGAGCAGTACTTC. Encoded protein: CASSIGVDRPYEQYF. The full variable domain, its missing parts supplied by reference TRBV19 and TRBJ2-7, is DGGITQSPKYLFRKEGQNVTLSCEQNLNHDAMYWYRQDPGQGLRLIYYSQIVNDFQKGDIAEGYSVSREKKESFPLTVTSAQKNPTAFYLCASSIGVDRPYEQYFGPGTRLTVT.

The chain has TRBV2 and TRBJ1-1; no clear D. V was clipped by 6 bases and J by 6 bases, with 11 bases between them. This CDR3 has 12 amino acids. The germline gives CDR1 SNHLY, CDR2 FYNNEI. This CDR3 reads CASRAMRAEAFF. CDR3 DNA sequence: TGTGCCAGCAGAGCTATGAGGGCTGAAGCTTTCTTT. The entire variable domain, with the rest obtained from reference TRBV2 and TRBJ1-1, is as follows: EPEVTQTPSHQVTQMGQEVILRCVPISNHLYFYWYRQILGQKVEFLVSFYNNEISEKSEIFDDQFSVERPDGSNFTLKIRSTKLEDSAMYFCASRAMRAEAFFGQGTRLTVV.

The chain combines TRBV20-1 with TRBJ2-7, with 13 bases lining up with TRBD2. The V gene end was trimmed by 1 base and the J gene end by 7 bases; junction bases not matched to a gene: 10. This CDR3 is built from 16 residues. Germline-derived CDR1 and CDR2 are DFQATT and SNEGSKA (reference sequence). Here the CDR3 reads CSARGPRLAGGLEQYF. As DNA, the CDR3 is TGCAGTGCTAGAGGGCCCAGACTAGCGGGAGGTCTGGAGCAGTACTTC.

By sample fraction, this clonotype is medium-sized (0.01 to 0.1%). V and J are TRBV7-2 and TRBJ2-7; TRBD1 aligns across 8 bases. Germline V lookup: CDR1 SGHTA, CDR2 FQGNSA. Trimming took 5 bases from V and 3 from J; bases not matched to a gene: 12. This CDR3 comprises 16 residues. This CDR3 reads CASSIQSTGALYEQYF. The CDR3 DNA is TGTGCCAGCAGCATCCAATCGACAGGGGCTCTCTACGAGCAGTACTTC.

This clonotype was seen once. This chain joins TRBV6-2 or TRBV6-3 and TRBJ2-7; a weak D match, TRBD2 (5 bases). V lost 6 bases and J lost 1, with 13 bases in between. CDR3 length equals 14 residues. Germline V gene sequence: CDR1 MNHEY, CDR2 SVGEGT. The DNA of the CDR3 is TGTGCCAGCAGCCTCGCCGGACTTTCCTACGAGCAGTACTTC. Encoded protein: CASSLAGLSYEQYF.

V usage is TRBV7-9 and J usage is TRBJ1-3; D unresolved. The CDR3 length is 13 residues. Per the germline V gene, CDR1 is SEHNR and CDR2 is FQNEAQ (reference sequence). The ends were cut back, 4 bases at V and 8 bases at J, with 12 bases in the middle. The DNA for the CDR3 is TGTGCCAGCAGCTGGGCCGCGTCGGACACCATATATTTT. Protein sequence: CASSWAASDTIYF.

The chain uses TRBV28 and TRBJ1-2, with D unclear. Per the germline V gene, CDR1 is MDHEN and CDR2 is SYDVKM. The V gene lost 6 bases and the J gene lost 2 bases, with 16 bases spanning the gap. The CDR3 totals 15 residues. Here the CDR3 reads CASSPSPPRNYGYTF. CDR3 nucleotides: TGTGCCAGCAGCCCATCCCCGCCCAGAAACTATGGCTACACCTTC.

The chain joins TRBV7-8 to TRBJ2-5; D uncertain. CDR3 length: 15 residues. Germline lookup yields CDR1 SGHVS and CDR2 FQNEAQ. V was shortened by 3 bases and J by 2 bases, with 13 bases between the two germline ends. The CDR3 spells CASSFGDTLQETQYF. The CDR3 DNA sequence: TGTGCCAGCAGCTTTGGTGACACCCTACAAGAGACCCAGTACTTC.

This chain joins TRBV12-3 or TRBV12-4 and TRBJ1-2; no clear D. The CDR3 is 12 amino acids. Trimming stripped 5 bases from V and 7 bases from J, with 11 bases between. The CDR3 sequence is CASSLQVGGYTF. CDR3 coding DNA: TGTGCCAGCAGTCTCCAAGTGGGTGGCTACACCTTC.

This sequence joins TRBV7-2 and TRBJ1-3; weak D call: TRBD1 (5 bases). The CDR3 loop spans 14 amino acids. Germline V gene data show CDR1 as SGHTA and CDR2 as FQGNSA. Between the trimmed V and J ends, which lost 3 bases and 5 bases, there was a span of 11 bases. The CDR3, as DNA: TGTGCCAGCAGCTTGGGGGGACGGAGAAACACCATATATTTT. Its protein is CASSLGGRRNTIYF.

This clonotype rates as medium-sized. This chain connects TRBV6-5 to TRBJ1-1; D call uncertain. This CDR3 comprises 15 residues. Germline lookup yields CDR1 MNHEY and CDR2 SVGAGI. V shed 2 bases and J shed 1 base, with 11 bases lying between them. The CDR3 loop is CASSYDGRRNTEAFF. The CDR3 coding sequence is TGTGCCAGCAGTTACGACGGACGGCGGAACACTGAAGCTTTCTTT.